Listed below are T cell receptor beta chains from one sample, sequenced in a study of Graves' ophthalmopathy and Graves' hyperthyroidism. One entry per CDR3 protein, called by TCRdb with MiXCR from the multiplex PCR reads. In the table there are more than 300,000 distinct CDR3 sequences, about a sixth of which are singletons. Sequencing input: peripheral blood. These receptors came from an adult woman with stable Graves' hyperthyroidism. Both conserved end residues are part of each CDR3. D genes are given only for firm matches. Clone size, where shown, is once, few, many, or a class for clones that have expanded.

>-|-|TRBV6-1|TRBJ2-5
CASSRAAGRETQYF
TGTGCCAGCAGCCGGGCGGCGGGCCGGGAGACCCAGTACTTC
>TRBD2|-|TRBV6-1|TRBJ2-2
CASRLAGEDPGELFF
TGTGCCAGCAGACTAGCGGGAGAGGACCCCGGGGAGCTGTTTTTT
>TRBD1|many|TRBV27|TRBJ2-5
CASSARQGAKTQYF
TGTGCCAGCAGTGCCAGACAGGGGGCGAAGACCCAGTACTTC
>-|many|TRBV6-2/TRBV6-3|TRBJ2-7
CATSHLIYEQYF
TGTGCCACCAGCCACCTAATCTACGAGCAGTACTTC
>-|many|TRBV20-1|TRBJ1-1
CSARDYEGMNTEAFF
TGCAGTGCTAGAGATTACGAGGGCATGAACACTGAAGCTTTCTTT
>TRBD2|many|TRBV27|TRBJ2-7
CASSLGLAGVHEQYF
TGTGCCAGCAGTCTAGGACTAGCGGGAGTCCACGAGCAGTACTTC
>TRBD1|many|TRBV14|TRBJ1-1
CASSLEVGTGGLNTEAFF
TGTGCCAGCAGCCTAGAGGTCGGGACAGGGGGACTGAACACTGAAGCTTTCTTT
>-|-|TRBV24-1|TRBJ2-5
CATSDFGGETQYF
TGTGCCACCAGTGATTTCGGCGGGGAGACCCAGTACTTC
>TRBD2|-|TRBV9|TRBJ2-7
CASSVEEGLAGVYEQYF
TGTGCCAGCAGCGTAGAGGAGGGACTAGCGGGAGTCTACGAGCAGTACTTC
>TRBD1|-|TRBV6-5|TRBJ1-3
CASSWDRSRAGNTIYF
TGTGCCAGCAGTTGGGACAGATCAAGAGCTGGAAACACCATATATTTT
>-|few|TRBV6-1|TRBJ2-2
CASRHRDFLWELFF
TGTGCCAGCAGACACCGGGACTTCCTTTGGGAGCTGTTTTTT
>TRBD2|many|TRBV25-1|TRBJ2-3
CASSELQRELTDTQYF
TGTGCCAGCAGTGAACTCCAGCGGGAGCTGACAGATACGCAGTATTTT
>TRBD1|many|TRBV28|TRBJ2-2
CASSLDRGNTGELFF
TGTGCCAGCAGTCTAGACAGGGGAAACACCGGGGAGCTGTTTTTT
>TRBD1|many|TRBV7-9|TRBJ2-5
CASRFPTGQETQYF
TGTGCCAGCAGGTTTCCGACAGGGCAAGAGACCCAGTACTTC
>-|many|TRBV20-1|TRBJ1-1
CSALGQIMNTEAFF
TGCAGTGCTCTCGGACAGATAATGAACACTGAAGCTTTCTTT
>-|few|TRBV13|TRBJ1-1
CASSRVAATEAFF
TGTGCCAGCAGTAGGGTGGCGGCCACTGAAGCTTTCTTT
>-|few|TRBV19|TRBJ2-2
CASSIISGRDLNTGELFF
TGTGCCAGTAGTATAATATCGGGACGGGACCTGAACACCGGGGAGCTGTTTTTT
>TRBD2|few|TRBV5-1|TRBJ2-7
CASSLGTSRHEQYF
TGCGCCAGCAGCCTTGGGACTAGTAGGCACGAGCAGTACTTC
>-|many|TRBV11-2|TRBJ2-5
CASNLVRTQETQYF
TGTGCCAGCAACCTCGTTCGAACCCAAGAGACCCAGTACTTC
>TRBD1|many|TRBV3-1|TRBJ2-7
CASSHNRGHEQYF
TGTGCCAGCAGCCATAACAGGGGCCACGAGCAGTACTTC
>-|many|TRBV12-3/TRBV12-4|TRBJ1-1
CASSLSRYTEAFF
TGTGCCAGCAGTTTGAGTCGGTACACTGAAGCTTTCTTT
>-|many|TRBV7-2|TRBJ1-1
CASSPWLNTEAFF
TGTGCCAGCAGTCCATGGCTGAACACTGAAGCTTTCTTT
>TRBD2|many|TRBV6-2/TRBV6-3|TRBJ2-7
CASRPGTSGRSSYEQYF
TGTGCCAGCAGACCGGGGACTAGCGGGAGGAGCTCCTACGAGCAGTACTTC
>TRBD2|many|TRBV6-2/TRBV6-3|TRBJ2-7
CASSYPLLAGGSEEQYF
TGTGCCAGCAGTTACCCGTTATTAGCGGGAGGATCTGAGGAGCAGTACTTC
>-|many|TRBV11-1|TRBJ1-1
CASLFSKGSNTEAFF
TGTGCCAGCTTATTTTCCAAGGGCTCGAACACTGAAGCTTTCTTT
>TRBD1|many|TRBV6-5|TRBJ1-2
CASSPGTGFYGYTF
TGTGCCAGCAGTCCCGGGACAGGTTTCTATGGCTACACCTTC
>-|-|TRBV6-1|TRBJ2-7
CASSEGSGQSLYEQYF
TGTGCCAGCAGTGAAGGTAGCGGACAGAGCCTCTACGAGCAGTACTTC
>-|-|TRBV6-5|TRBJ1-2
CASSYTAANYGYTF
TGTGCCAGCAGTTACACCGCTGCTAACTATGGCTACACCTTC
>-|many|TRBV2|TRBJ2-3
CASSERGFGTDTQYF
TGTGCCAGCAGTGAACGGGGTTTTGGGACAGATACGCAGTATTTT
>-|-|TRBV10-3|TRBJ2-3
CAISAGTSTDTQYF
TGTGCCATCAGTGCCGGGACTAGCACAGATACGCAGTATTTT
>TRBD1|many|TRBV5-4|TRBJ2-6
CASSPGQGSGANVLTF
TGTGCCAGCAGCCCGGGACAGGGGTCCGGGGCCAACGTCCTGACTTTC
>-|few|TRBV19|TRBJ1-1
CASSIAGRFVNTEAFF
TGTGCCAGTAGTATCGCGGGACGGTTCGTGAACACTGAAGCTTTCTTT
>-|many|TRBV28|TRBJ2-5
CASSQTGRRETQYF
TGTGCCAGCAGCCAGACAGGCCGCCGGGAGACCCAGTACTTC
>-|many|TRBV7-2|TRBJ2-5
CASSPGRRRGQETQYF
TGTGCCAGCAGCCCGGGACGGCGGAGGGGGCAAGAGACCCAGTACTTC
>TRBD2|many|TRBV15|TRBJ2-7
CATSRDLGGWGAYEQYF
TGTGCCACCAGCAGAGATTTGGGGGGGTGGGGCGCCTACGAGCAGTACTTC
>-|-|TRBV27|TRBJ1-5
CASRGAGMLNQPQHF
TGTGCCAGCAGGGGGGCGGGGATGCTTAATCAGCCCCAGCATTTT
>-|-|TRBV11-2|TRBJ1-2
CASSFRFPSPNYGYTF
TGTGCCAGCAGCTTTCGTTTTCCGTCACCTAACTATGGCTACACCTTC
>-|few|TRBV6-2/TRBV6-3|TRBJ1-2
CASSYQINYGYTF
TGTGCCAGCAGTTACCAGATAAACTATGGCTACACCTTC
>-|-|TRBV12-3/TRBV12-4|TRBJ1-6
CASSSRLSHSPLHF
TGTGCCAGCAGCAGTCGACTCAGCCATTCACCCCTCCACTTT
>TRBD1|many|TRBV20-1|TRBJ1-5
CSARAGTGEGAVNQPQHF
TGCAGTGCTAGAGCGGGGACAGGGGAAGGGGCAGTGAATCAGCCCCAGCATTTT
>TRBD1|many|TRBV18|TRBJ1-1
CASSPPRQGAMDTEAFF
TGTGCCAGCTCACCACCGAGACAGGGGGCCATGGACACTGAAGCTTTCTTT
>TRBD2|many|TRBV30|TRBJ2-2
CAWSALARRLNTGELFF
TGTGCCTGGAGTGCACTAGCGAGAAGGCTGAACACCGGGGAGCTGTTTTTT
>-|many|TRBV5-4|TRBJ1-2
CASRNDRAHGYTF
TGTGCCAGCAGAAACGACAGAGCTCATGGCTACACCTTC
>-|many|TRBV6-5|TRBJ2-4
CASSYSVYLAKNIQYF
TGTGCCAGCAGTTACTCAGTTTACCTAGCCAAAAACATTCAGTACTTC
>-|few|TRBV7-9|TRBJ2-2
CASSRDSTDTGELFF
TGTGCCAGCAGCCGAGATTCGACCGATACCGGGGAGCTGTTTTTT
>-|many|TRBV20-1|TRBJ2-2
CSARTQMNTGELFF
TGCAGTGCTCGGACACAAATGAACACCGGGGAGCTGTTTTTT
>-|-|TRBV3-1|TRBJ2-7
CASSQDPARAREQYF
TGTGCCAGCAGCCAAGATCCGGCCAGAGCTAGGGAGCAGTACTTC
>-|many|TRBV6-5|TRBJ2-5
CASSYWRETQYF
TGTGCCAGCAGTTACTGGAGGGAGACCCAGTACTTC